What follows are 2 T cell receptor beta chains derived from one specimen sequenced in a study of vaccination effects on CD4 cells after COVID-19. TCRdb's table, derived via immunoSEQ multiplex PCR, lists solely in-frame clones and lacks some. The table lists tens of thousands of clones, 65% to 75% of them singletons, with under 25% in the top ten. The culture ran for approximately 10 days, and then CD4+ T cells were isolated. For these TCRs, the target antigens are not known. The sequencing here drew on CD4+ T cells from PBMCs cultured without peptide, taken before COVID-19 vaccination. The receptors were sampled from a human donor who had a prior SARS-CoV-2 infection.

This chain joins TRBV25-1 and TRBJ2-3; no definite D call. CDR3 length: 14 residues. V dropped 0 bases and J dropped 6 bases, with 10 bases sitting between them. Germline V CDR1 and CDR2: MGHDK, SYGVNS. CDR3 in amino acids: CASSEYMATDTQYF. The CDR3 coding sequence is TGTGCCAGCAGTGAATATATGGCCACTGATACGCAGTATTTT.

With regard to this clone: Different DNA sequences within this sample yield the same CDR3. This chain connects TRBV18 to TRBJ2-6; 10 bases are a match to TRBD1. Germline lookup yields CDR1 KGHSH and CDR2 LQKENI. This CDR3 has 18 residues. V shed 2 bases, J shed 0 bases, and the junction held 4 bases outside the gene matches. This CDR3 is CASSPRTGGGSGANVLTF. DNA of the CDR3: TGTGCCAGCTCACCAAGGACAGGGGGAGGCTCTGGGGCCAACGTCCTGACTTTC.